This T cell receptor beta chain appears in the sequencing data of a study of blood T cell repertoires in COVID-19. The wider study: Acute-phase and convalescent COVID-19 samples originated in the United States, Italy and Spain.

This clone was picked up one time. The V gene lost 0 bases and the J gene lost 4 bases, with 3 bases spanning the gap. Looked up from germline, CDR1 is SGHTA and CDR2 is FQGNSA. The CDR3 runs to 13 residues. The data were produced by immunoSEQ multiplex PCR, yet TCRdb's version contains in-frame clones alone and is incomplete. The table records about 220,000 clones, 70% to 90% of them present only once. The sequence was obtained from a man aged 45-65 years who had recovered from COVID-19. The sequencing sample was made of peripheral blood. J is TRBJ2-2 and V is TRBV7-2; D call uncertain. CDR3 DNA: TGTGCCAGCAGCTTAGCCGTCACCGGGGAGCTGTTTTTT. It encodes CASSLAVTGELFF.